What follows is one TCR beta chain and its context. The sample originates from a study of blood T cell repertoires in COVID-19. Study background: The study drew acute and convalescent COVID-19 samples from the United States, Italy and Spain.

Here immunoSEQ multiplex PCR was the method, and the copy in TCRdb shows in-frame clones only, minus some. The sample lists approximately 480,000 clones; about nine tenths were seen once. Germline CDR1 MDHEN, CDR2 SYDVKM. The V end was cut by 2 bases, the J end by 2 bases, with 10 bases between. The CDR3 runs to 15 residues. The sequenced sample consisted of PBMCs or T cells enriched from blood (not recorded which). The sequence came from a woman between 18 and 29 years old who had recovered from COVID-19. This chain connects TRBV28 to TRBJ1-3; no clear D. CDR3 nucleotide sequence: TGTGCCAGCAGTTTAATCGGAGGGACTGGAAACACCATATATTTT. Protein: CASSLIGGTGNTIYF.